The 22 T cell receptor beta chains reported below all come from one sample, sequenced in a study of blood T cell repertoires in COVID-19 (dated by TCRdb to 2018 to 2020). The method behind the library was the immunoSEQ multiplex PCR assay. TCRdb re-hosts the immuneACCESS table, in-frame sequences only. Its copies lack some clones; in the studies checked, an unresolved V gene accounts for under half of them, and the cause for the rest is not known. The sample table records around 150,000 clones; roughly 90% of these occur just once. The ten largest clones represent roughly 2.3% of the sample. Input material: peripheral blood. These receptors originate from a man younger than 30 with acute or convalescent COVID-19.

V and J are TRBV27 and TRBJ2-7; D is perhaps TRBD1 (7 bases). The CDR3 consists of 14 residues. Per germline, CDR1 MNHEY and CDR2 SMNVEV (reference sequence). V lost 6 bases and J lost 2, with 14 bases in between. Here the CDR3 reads CASRVRGAAYEQYF. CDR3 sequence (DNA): TGTGCCAGCAGGGTCAGGGGGGCCGCCTACGAGCAGTACTTC.

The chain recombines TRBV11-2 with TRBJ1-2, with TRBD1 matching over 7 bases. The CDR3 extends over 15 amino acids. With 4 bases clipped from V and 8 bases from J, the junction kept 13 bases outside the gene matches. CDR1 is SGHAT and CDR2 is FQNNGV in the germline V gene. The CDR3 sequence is CASSSIIDRETGYTF. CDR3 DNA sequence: TGTGCCAGCAGCTCAATAATTGACAGGGAAACGGGCTACACCTTC. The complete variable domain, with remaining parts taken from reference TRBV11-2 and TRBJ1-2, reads EAGVAQSPRYKIIEKRQSVAFWCNPISGHATLYWYQQILGQGPKLLIQFQNNGVVDDSQLPKDRFSAERLKGVDSTLKIQPAKLEDSAVYLCASSSIIDRETGYTFGSGTRLTVV.

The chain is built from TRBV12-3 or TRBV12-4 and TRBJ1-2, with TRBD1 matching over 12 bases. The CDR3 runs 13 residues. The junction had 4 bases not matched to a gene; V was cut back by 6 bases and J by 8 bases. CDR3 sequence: CASSRDRGHGYTF. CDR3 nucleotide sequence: TGTGCCAGCAGCCGGGACAGGGGGCACGGCTACACCTTC.

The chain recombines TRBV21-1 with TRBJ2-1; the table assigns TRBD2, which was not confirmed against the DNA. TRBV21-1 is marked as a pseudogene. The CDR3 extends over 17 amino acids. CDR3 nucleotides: TGTGCCAGCAGCAACCCCGTAGCGGGAGGGCCGGGCAATGAGCAGTTCTTC. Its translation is CASSNPVAGGPGNEQFF.

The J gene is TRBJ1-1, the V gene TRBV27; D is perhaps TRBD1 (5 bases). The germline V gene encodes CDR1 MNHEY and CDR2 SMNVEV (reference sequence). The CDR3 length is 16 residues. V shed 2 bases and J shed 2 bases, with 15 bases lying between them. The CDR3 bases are TGTGCCAGCAGTTTAACGGGGGGTTGGGCAAACACTGAAGCTTTCTTT. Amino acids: CASSLTGGWANTEAFF.

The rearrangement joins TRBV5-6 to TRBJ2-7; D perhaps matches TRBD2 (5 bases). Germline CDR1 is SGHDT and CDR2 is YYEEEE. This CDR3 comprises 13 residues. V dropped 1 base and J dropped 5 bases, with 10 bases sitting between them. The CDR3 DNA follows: TGTGCCAGCAGCTTGTTTCGAGGGCACGAGCAGTACTTC. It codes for CASSLFRGHEQYF.

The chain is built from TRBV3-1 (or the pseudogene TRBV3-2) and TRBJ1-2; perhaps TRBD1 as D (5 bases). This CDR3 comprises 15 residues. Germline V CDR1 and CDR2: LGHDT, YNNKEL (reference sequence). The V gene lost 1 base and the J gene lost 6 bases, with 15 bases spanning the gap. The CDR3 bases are TGTGCCAGCAGCCAAGGGAAAGGGGTTGTCGATGGCTACACCTTC. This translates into CASSQGKGVVDGYTF.

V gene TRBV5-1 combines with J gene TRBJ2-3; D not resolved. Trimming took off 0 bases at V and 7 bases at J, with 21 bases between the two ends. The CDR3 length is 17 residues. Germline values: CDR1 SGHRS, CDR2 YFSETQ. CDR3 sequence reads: CASSLAGAESIQNTQYF. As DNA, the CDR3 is TGCGCCAGCAGCTTGGCCGGAGCAGAATCAATTCAAAATACGCAGTATTTT.

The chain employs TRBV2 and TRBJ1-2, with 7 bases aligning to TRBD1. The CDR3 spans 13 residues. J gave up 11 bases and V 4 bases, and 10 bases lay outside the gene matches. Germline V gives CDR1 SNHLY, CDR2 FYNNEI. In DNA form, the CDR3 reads TGTGCCAGCAGTGTAACAGGGGTATTGGGATACACCTTC. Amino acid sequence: CASSVTGVLGYTF.

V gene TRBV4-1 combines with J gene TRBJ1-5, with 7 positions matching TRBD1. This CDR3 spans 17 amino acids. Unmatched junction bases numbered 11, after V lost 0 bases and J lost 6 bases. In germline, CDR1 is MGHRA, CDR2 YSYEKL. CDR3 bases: TGCGCCAGCAGCCAAGATGGTGGGACAGCGAAAGGTCAGCCCCAGCATTTT. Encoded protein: CASSQDGGTAKGQPQHF.

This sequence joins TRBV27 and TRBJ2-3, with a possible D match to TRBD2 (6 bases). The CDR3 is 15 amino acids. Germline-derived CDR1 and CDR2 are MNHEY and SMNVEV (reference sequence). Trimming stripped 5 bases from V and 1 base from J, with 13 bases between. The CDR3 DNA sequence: TGTGCCAGCAGTCCCTCTGGGGAGGGCACAGATACGCAGTATTTT. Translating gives CASSPSGEGTDTQYF.

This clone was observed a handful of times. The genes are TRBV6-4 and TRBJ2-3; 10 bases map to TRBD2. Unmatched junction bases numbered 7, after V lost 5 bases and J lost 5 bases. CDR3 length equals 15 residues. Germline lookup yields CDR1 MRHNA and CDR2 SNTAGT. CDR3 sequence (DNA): TGTGCCAGCAGTTCTAGCGGGAGTTCGGGAGATACGCAGTATTTT. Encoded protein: CASSSSGSSGDTQYF.

CDR3 protein: CASSSMSVRSSYNSPLHF. The CDR3 bases are TGTGCCAGCAGCTCTATGTCAGTACGGAGCTCCTATAATTCACCCCTCCACTTT. The genes are TRBV27 and TRBJ1-6; no firm D call. Germline V gene lookup returns CDR1 MNHEY and CDR2 SMNVEV (reference sequence). The CDR3 totals 18 residues. V shed 6 bases and J shed 0 bases, with 18 bases lying between them.

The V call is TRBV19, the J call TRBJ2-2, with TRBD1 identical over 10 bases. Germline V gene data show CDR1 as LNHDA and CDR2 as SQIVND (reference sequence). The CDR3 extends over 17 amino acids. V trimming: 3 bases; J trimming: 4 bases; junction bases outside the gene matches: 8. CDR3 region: CASSIIGTGVSTGELFF. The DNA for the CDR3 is TGTGCCAGTAGTATTATTGGGACAGGGGTGAGCACCGGGGAGCTGTTTTTT.

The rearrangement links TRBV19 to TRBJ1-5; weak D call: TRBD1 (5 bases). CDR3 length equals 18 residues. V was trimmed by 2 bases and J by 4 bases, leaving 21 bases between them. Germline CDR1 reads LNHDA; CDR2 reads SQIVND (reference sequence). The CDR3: CASSIRRSDPGGNQPQHF. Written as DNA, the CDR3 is TGTGCCAGTAGTATAAGGAGGTCAGACCCGGGGGGGAATCAGCCCCAGCATTTT. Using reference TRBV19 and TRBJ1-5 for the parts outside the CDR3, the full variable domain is DGGITQSPKYLFRKEGQNVTLSCEQNLNHDAMYWYRQDPGQGLRLIYYSQIVNDFQKGDIAEGYSVSREKKESFPLTVTSAQKNPTAFYLCASSIRRSDPGGNQPQHFGDGTRLSIL.

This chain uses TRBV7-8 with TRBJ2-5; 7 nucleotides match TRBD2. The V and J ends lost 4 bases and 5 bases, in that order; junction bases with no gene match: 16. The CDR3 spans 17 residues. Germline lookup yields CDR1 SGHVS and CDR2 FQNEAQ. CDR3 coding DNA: TGTGCCAGCAGCTCAACCTTCTTCAGCGGGACGTGGGAGACCCAGTACTTC. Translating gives CASSSTFFSGTWETQYF.

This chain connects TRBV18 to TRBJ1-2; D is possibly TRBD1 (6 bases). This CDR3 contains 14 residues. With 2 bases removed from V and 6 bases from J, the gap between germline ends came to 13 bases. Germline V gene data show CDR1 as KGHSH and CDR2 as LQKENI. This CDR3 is CASSPVEGQHGYTF. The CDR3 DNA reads TGTGCCAGCTCACCAGTAGAAGGACAGCATGGCTACACCTTC.

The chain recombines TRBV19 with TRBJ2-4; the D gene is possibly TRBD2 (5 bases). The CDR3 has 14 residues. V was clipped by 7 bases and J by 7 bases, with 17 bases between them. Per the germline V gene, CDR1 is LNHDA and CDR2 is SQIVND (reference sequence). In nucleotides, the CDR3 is TGTGCCAGTAAAGTACGGGGATCATCCAACATTCAGTACTTC. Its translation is CASKVRGSSNIQYF.

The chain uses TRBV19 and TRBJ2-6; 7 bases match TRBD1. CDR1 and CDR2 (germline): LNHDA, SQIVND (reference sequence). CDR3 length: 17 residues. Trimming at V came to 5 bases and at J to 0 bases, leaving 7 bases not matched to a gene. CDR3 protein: CASSSGTVSSGANVLTF. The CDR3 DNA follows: TGTGCCAGTAGTTCAGGGACAGTAAGCTCTGGGGCCAACGTCCTGACTTTC.

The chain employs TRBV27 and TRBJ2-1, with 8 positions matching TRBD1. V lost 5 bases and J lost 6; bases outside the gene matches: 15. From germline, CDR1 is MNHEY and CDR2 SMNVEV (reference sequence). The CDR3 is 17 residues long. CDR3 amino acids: CASSPRQGSLLLNEQFF. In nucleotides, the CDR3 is TGTGCCAGCAGTCCACGACAGGGGTCACTACTACTCAATGAGCAGTTCTTC.

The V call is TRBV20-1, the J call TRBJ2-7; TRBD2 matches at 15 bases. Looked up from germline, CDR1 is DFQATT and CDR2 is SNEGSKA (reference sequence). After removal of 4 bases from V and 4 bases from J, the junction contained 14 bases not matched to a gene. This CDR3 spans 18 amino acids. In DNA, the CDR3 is TGCAGTGCTAATGACGGGACTAGCGGGAGGTACGGCCCATACGAGCAGTACTTC. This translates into CSANDGTSGRYGPYEQYF.

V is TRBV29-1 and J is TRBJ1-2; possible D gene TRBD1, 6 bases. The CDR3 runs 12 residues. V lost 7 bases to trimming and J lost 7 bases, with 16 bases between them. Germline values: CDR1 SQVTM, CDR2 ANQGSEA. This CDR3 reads CSETSGETGYTF. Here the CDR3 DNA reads TGCAGCGAGACGTCAGGGGAGACTGGCTACACCTTC.